This entry lists 27 T cell receptor beta chains sequenced from one sample in a study of T cell responses to AZD1222 COVID-19 vaccine listed by TCRdb under 2021. The library was prepared using the immunoSEQ multiplex PCR assay. Not all clones reach the TCRdb copy of this immuneACCESS table, which keeps in-frame sequences only. Checked studies attribute under half of the gap to unresolved V genes and leave the rest unexplained. This sample holds more than 95,000 clones; around 90% were observed only once. The top ten hold about 4% of the sample. Per the publication, the time point label means: about 28 days (+/-7) after the second vaccine dose. This sample comprised peripheral blood, obtained 28 days after the second AZD1222 dose. The receptors originated from an adult who received the AZD1222 COVID-19 vaccine.

V usage is TRBV28 and J usage is TRBJ1-1; no clear D. There are 12 residues in the CDR3. V lost 10 bases and J lost 2, with 11 bases in between. Germline assignment: CDR1 MDHEN and CDR2 SYDVKM. CDR3 sequence (DNA): TGTGCCATTTCCTATTCTAACACTGAAGCTTTCTTT. It is translated as CAISYSNTEAFF.

V is TRBV12-5 and J is TRBJ1-2, with TRBD1 matching over 8 bases. V shed 7 bases and J 6 bases; nucleotides not matched to a gene: 7. The CDR3 totals 13 residues. The germline V gene has CDR1 LGHNT and CDR2 FRNRAP. The CDR3 region is CASAHGQGNGYTF. The CDR3 DNA sequence: TGTGCTAGTGCCCACGGACAGGGTAATGGCTACACCTTC.

This chain links TRBV7-9 with TRBJ1-2, with D hard to call. The CDR3 sequence is 14 residues long. V gave up 1 base and J gave up 1 base, with 7 bases separating them. Per germline, CDR1 SEHNR and CDR2 FQNEAQ (reference sequence). The CDR3 here is CASSLDLGNYGYTF. CDR3 sequence (DNA): TGTGCCAGCAGCTTAGATCTGGGTAACTATGGCTACACCTTC.

This chain joins TRBV4-3 and TRBJ2-6, with unresolved D. V dropped 0 bases and J dropped 4 bases, with 7 bases sitting between them. CDR1 is LGHNA and CDR2 is YSLEER in the germline V gene. This CDR3 region has 15 residues. The CDR3, as DNA: TGCGCCAGCAGCCAAGACAAGCTCGGGGCCAACGTCCTGACTTTC. Translated: CASSQDKLGANVLTF.

The chain recombines TRBV9 with TRBJ2-5; tentatively, D is TRBD1 or TRBD2 (5 bases each). Germline V gene data show CDR1 as SGDLS and CDR2 as YYNGEE. Trimming took off 0 bases at V and 5 bases at J, with 8 bases between the two ends. The CDR3 spans 13 residues. The CDR3 nucleotides are TGTGCCAGCAGCGTAGCAGGGAGCGAGACCCAGTACTTC. The encoded protein is CASSVAGSETQYF.

The J gene is TRBJ1-5, the V gene TRBV6-2 or TRBV6-3; 8 bases are shared with TRBD1. Per the germline V gene, CDR1 is MNHEY and CDR2 is SVGEGT. CDR3 size: 17 residues. J gave up 2 bases and V 2 bases, and 8 bases lay outside the gene matches. As DNA, the CDR3 is TGTGCCAGCAGTTACGGACAGGGATCTGGTGGCAATCAGCCCCAGCATTTT. This gives the protein CASSYGQGSGGNQPQHF.

The CDR3 bases are TGTGCCACCAGTGATTCCGGGACAGTCTACGAGCAGTACTTC. Its translation is CATSDSGTVYEQYF. The chain links TRBV24-1 to TRBJ2-7; TRBD1 matches 7 bases. CDR3 length: 14 residues. With 2 bases clipped from V and 3 bases from J, the junction kept 3 bases outside the gene matches. The germline CDR1 and CDR2 sequences are KGHDR and SFDVKD.

For the CDR3, the DNA is TGTGCCAGCAGTGAGGCTCCAAGCTCTGGAAACACCATATATTTT. Its translation: CASSEAPSSGNTIYF. The gene calls are TRBV6-1 and TRBJ1-3; no firm D call. Germline lookup yields CDR1 MNHNS and CDR2 SASEGT. V lost 3 bases and J 0 bases, leaving 9 bases between the germline ends. CDR3 size: 15 residues.

This clone came up a few times. The rearrangement joins TRBV19 to TRBJ1-1; no clear D gene. Germline V gives CDR1 LNHDA, CDR2 SQIVND (reference sequence). V gave up 5 bases and J gave up 0 bases, with 7 bases separating them. The CDR3 is made up of 13 amino acids. The DNA for the CDR3 is TGTGCCAGTAGTGGACCCTTGAACACTGAAGCTTTCTTT. It translates to CASSGPLNTEAFF. Full variable domain (rest looked up from reference TRBV19 and TRBJ1-1): DGGITQSPKYLFRKEGQNVTLSCEQNLNHDAMYWYRQDPGQGLRLIYYSQIVNDFQKGDIAEGYSVSREKKESFPLTVTSAQKNPTAFYLCASSGPLNTEAFFGQGTRLTVV.

This clone occurred a few times. The chain recombines TRBV19 with TRBJ1-1, with 11 bases fitting TRBD1. V shed 7 bases and J 8 bases; nucleotides not matched to a gene: 9. Germline-derived CDR1 and CDR2 are LNHDA and SQIVND (reference sequence). The CDR3 is 14 amino acids. Written as DNA, the CDR3 is TGTGCCAGTATAAGGACAGGGGGCGCGAAGGAAGCTTTCTTT. Translated, it gives CASIRTGGAKEAFF.

The gene calls are TRBV27 and TRBJ2-1; TRBD2 agrees at 10 bases. The germline gives CDR1 MNHEY, CDR2 SMNVEV (reference sequence). Trimming took 6 bases from V and 8 from J; bases not matched to a gene: 7. The CDR3 spans 14 residues. The CDR3 reads CASSWLAGEYEQFF. The CDR3 nucleotides read TGTGCCAGCAGCTGGCTAGCGGGAGAATATGAGCAGTTCTTC.

The rearrangement links TRBV6-6 to TRBJ1-1; D ambiguous. Trimming removed 5 bases from V and 0 bases from J, with 22 bases in between. The V gene's germline CDR1 is MNHNY and CDR2 SVGAGI (reference sequence). This CDR3 is built from 18 residues. CDR3 coding DNA: TGTGCCAGCAGTCCAACGATATCGGTCCTCACGATGAACACTGAAGCTTTCTTT. This sequence encodes CASSPTISVLTMNTEAFF.

The V call is TRBV5-3, the J call TRBJ1-2, with D possibly being TRBD1 (5 bases). TRBV5-3 is an open reading frame, and its role is uncertain. The V and J ends lost 9 bases and 4 bases respectively, with 16 bases between them. The CDR3 runs to 13 residues. DNA for the CDR3: TGTGCCAAGGCGATACAGGTTCTCTATGGCTACACCTTC. It yields the protein CAKAIQVLYGYTF.

This sequence joins TRBV9 and TRBJ1-4, with a weak D call TRBD1 (6 bases). This CDR3 region has 15 residues. Germline V gives CDR1 SGDLS, CDR2 YYNGEE. The V and J ends lost 4 bases and 6 bases respectively, with 16 bases between them. The CDR3 spells CASSSLRGVDEKLFF. CDR3 coding DNA: TGTGCCAGCAGCTCCTTAAGGGGGGTGGATGAAAAACTGTTTTTT.

This clone has a handful of counts. The chain has TRBV12-3 or TRBV12-4 and TRBJ1-1; D not certain. Trimming removed 3 bases at V and 2 bases at J, with 4 bases between. CDR3 size: 12 residues. The CDR3 nucleotides read TGTGCCAGCAGTTTCGGAAACACTGAAGCTTTCTTT. Protein: CASSFGNTEAFF.

V is TRBV28 and J is TRBJ2-5; D gene unclear. Trimming took 2 bases from V and 5 from J, leaving 12 bases between them. Germline lookup yields CDR1 MDHEN and CDR2 SYDVKM. This CDR3 contains 14 residues. This CDR3 reads CASSLRLGRETQYF. DNA of the CDR3: TGTGCCAGCAGTTTAAGGCTTGGACGGGAGACCCAGTACTTC.

This clone occurred once. J is TRBJ2-5 and V is TRBV11-1; either TRBD1 or TRBD2 may supply D (5 bases each). From germline, CDR1 is SGHAT and CDR2 FQDESV (reference sequence). V lost 4 bases and J 5 bases, leaving 14 bases between the germline ends. This CDR3 is built from 14 residues. CDR3: CASSSPGRAETQYF. As DNA, the CDR3 is TGTGCCAGCAGCTCTCCGGGGCGGGCGGAGACCCAGTACTTC.

The chain recombines TRBV25-1 with TRBJ1-2, with 7 nucleotides matching TRBD1. This CDR3 has 12 amino acids. Trimming took 6 bases from V and 6 from J; bases not matched to a gene: 4. Germline loops: CDR1 MGHDK, CDR2 SYGVNS. DNA of the CDR3: TGTGCCAGCAGGGACAGGTGGAATGGCTACACCTTC. It codes for CASRDRWNGYTF.

The genes are TRBV4-3 and TRBJ2-1; 8 positions agree with TRBD1. The CDR3 runs 14 residues. Germline CDR1 LGHNA, CDR2 YSLEER. V lost 1 base, J lost 13 bases, and 9 bases stayed unmatched. CDR3 sequence (DNA): TGCGCCAGCAGCCAAGGCCCCCGAGACAGGGGACAGTTCTTC. Protein product: CASSQGPRDRGQFF.

The chain recombines TRBV27 with TRBJ2-7; 12 nucleotides agree with TRBD2. The CDR3 is made up of 17 amino acids. V was clipped by 3 bases and J by 2 bases; unmatched bases: 8. Germline CDR1 reads MNHEY; CDR2 reads SMNVEV (reference sequence). CDR3 amino acids: CASSLTSGRNTAYEQYF. In DNA, the CDR3 is TGTGCCAGCAGTTTGACTAGCGGGAGAAATACAGCCTACGAGCAGTACTTC.

This sequence joins TRBV6-5 and TRBJ1-6; no firm D call. The V gene's germline CDR1 is MNHEY and CDR2 SVGAGI. With 7 bases removed from V and 5 bases from J, the gap between germline ends came to 15 bases. The CDR3 has 15 amino acids. The CDR3 DNA reads TGTGCCAGCACCAGCAGTCTCTTCGATAATTCACCCCTCCACTTT. Translating it yields CASTSSLFDNSPLHF.

The chain uses TRBV29-1 and TRBJ1-2, with no clear D. The CDR3 loop spans 14 amino acids. The V end was cut by 7 bases, the J end by 2 bases, with 17 bases between. CDR1 is SQVTM, CDR2 ANQGSEA, per germline. This CDR3 is CSALPGQLNYGYTF. The CDR3 DNA sequence: TGCAGCGCGCTCCCTGGGCAGCTAAACTATGGCTACACCTTC.

V is TRBV4-1 and J is TRBJ1-6; a possible D gene is TRBD1 (5 bases). The V and J ends lost 0 bases and 7 bases respectively, with 13 bases between them. The germline V gene has CDR1 MGHRA and CDR2 YSYEKL. The CDR3 extends over 16 amino acids. The CDR3 is CASSQDRGGWNSPLHF. The CDR3 DNA follows: TGCGCCAGCAGCCAAGATAGGGGCGGGTGGAATTCACCCCTCCACTTT.

The chain employs TRBV6-5 and TRBJ2-2, with 8 bases matching TRBD2. Trimming at V came to 4 bases and at J to 7 bases, leaving 11 bases not matched to a gene. The germline V gene has CDR1 MNHEY and CDR2 SVGAGI. The CDR3 runs 16 residues. The CDR3 region is CASSSAGGAFIGELFF. Written as DNA, the CDR3 is TGTGCCAGCAGTTCCGCCGGGGGGGCGTTTATCGGGGAGCTGTTTTTT.

V and J are TRBV6-4 and TRBJ2-3; 7 bases agree with TRBD2. The ends lost 3 bases at V and 3 bases at J; junction bases unmatched: 6. The CDR3 is made up of 15 amino acids. Germline CDR1 and CDR2: MRHNA and SNTAGT. In DNA, the CDR3 is TGTGCCAGCAGTGAAAAAGCGGGGAGTACAGATACGCAGTATTTT. Translated: CASSEKAGSTDTQYF.

This clone has a single count. The rearrangement joins TRBV7-2 to TRBJ1-2, with D perhaps TRBD1 (5 bases). CDR1 is SGHTA and CDR2 is FQGNSA in the germline V gene. V shed 5 bases and J shed 2 bases, with 12 bases lying between them. This CDR3 spans 14 amino acids. CDR3 sequence (DNA): TGTGCCAGCAGCCCCTGGACAACGAACTATGGCTACACCTTC. Its translation: CASSPWTTNYGYTF.

This clone was counted once. The chain couples TRBV6-2 or TRBV6-3 to TRBJ1-2, with a weak D call TRBD1 (5 bases). The CDR3 spans 14 residues. With 2 bases removed from V and 7 bases from J, the gap between germline ends came to 14 bases. Per the germline V gene, CDR1 is MNHEY and CDR2 is SVGEGT. The CDR3 spells CASSYTLQGGGYTF. The CDR3 DNA reads TGTGCCAGCAGTTACACCCTGCAGGGCGGTGGCTACACCTTC.